Reported below is one TCR beta chain. Its antigen is not identified. This entry is derived from a study of graft-versus-host responses after intestinal transplantation. Study-level information: Among the recipients, transplants were multivisceral, liver-intestinal, or isolated intestinal. Every recipient had anti-thymocyte globulin induction and around 3 years of tacrolimus plus steroids.

The junction had 1 base not matched to a gene; V was cut back by 1 base and J by 5 bases. CDR3 length: 14 residues. Study results and caveats: Present in recipient marrow, GvH clones included some that appeared first in ileum or blood. An association linked early post-transplant HvG declines with peak circulating GvH clone levels.

Sequencing was performed with immunoSEQ multiplex PCR; in TCRdb, only in-frame clones are kept and a portion is missing. The sample lists approximately 63,000 clones, around 92% occurring once. Sequenced material: unstimulated CD4+ T cells sorted from spleen or lymph node cells, taken before transplant. The TCR comes from a human donor who was the organ donor for an intestinal transplant. The gene calls are TRBV5-7 and TRBJ2-2; TRBD1 agrees at 8 bases. TRBV5-7 is flagged as an ORF with uncertain function. CDR3 sequence (DNA): TGTGCCAGCAGCTTGCGGACAGGGACCGGGGAGCTGTTTTTT. Protein: CASSLRTGTGELFF.